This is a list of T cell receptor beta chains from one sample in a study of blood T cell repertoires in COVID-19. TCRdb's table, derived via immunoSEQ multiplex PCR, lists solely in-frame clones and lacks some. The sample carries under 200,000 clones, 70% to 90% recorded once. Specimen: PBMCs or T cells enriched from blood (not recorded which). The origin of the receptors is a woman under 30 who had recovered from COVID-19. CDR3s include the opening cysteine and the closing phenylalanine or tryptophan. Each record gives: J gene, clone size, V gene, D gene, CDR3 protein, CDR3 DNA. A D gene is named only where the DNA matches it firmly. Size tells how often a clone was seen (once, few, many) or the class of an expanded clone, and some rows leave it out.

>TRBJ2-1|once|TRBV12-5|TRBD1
CASGLVLTGAYNEQFF
TGTGCTAGTGGTTTAGTTCTGACAGGGGCCTACAATGAGCAGTTCTTC
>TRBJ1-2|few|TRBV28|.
CASWTRGYGYTF
TGTGCCAGCTGGACGCGGGGCTATGGCTACACCTTC
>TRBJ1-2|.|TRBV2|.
CASSEQETPFYGYTF
TGTGCCAGCAGTGAGCAGGAAACCCCTTTCTATGGCTACACCTTC
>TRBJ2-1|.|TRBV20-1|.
CSASGPRGSYNEQFF
TGCAGTGCTAGTGGACCCCGGGGATCCTACAATGAGCAGTTCTTC
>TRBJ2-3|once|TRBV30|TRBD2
CAWSLGSGGTDTQYF
TGTGCCTGGAGTCTAGGTAGCGGGGGGACAGATACGCAGTATTTT
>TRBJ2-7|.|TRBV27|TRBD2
CASSLAGGYYEQYF
TGTGCCAGCAGTCTAGCGGGGGGTTACTACGAGCAGTACTTC
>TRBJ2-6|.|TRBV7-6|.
CASSLDAGAGANVLTF
TGTGCCAGCAGCTTAGATGCGGGCGCGGGGGCCAACGTCCTGACTTTC
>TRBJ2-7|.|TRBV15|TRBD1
CATSRAYSRDRGYYEQYF
TGTGCCACCAGCAGAGCCTATAGCCGGGACAGGGGATACTACGAGCAGTACTTC
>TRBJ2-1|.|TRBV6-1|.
CASSDILERYEQFF
TGTGCCAGCAGTGACATACTAGAACGGTATGAGCAGTTCTTC
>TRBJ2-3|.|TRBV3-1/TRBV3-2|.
CASSQDRLADADTQYF
TGTGCCAGCAGCCAAGATAGGCTAGCCGACGCAGATACGCAGTATTTT
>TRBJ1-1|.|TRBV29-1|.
CSVAGILNTEAFF
TGCAGCGTCGCCGGGATATTGAACACTGAAGCTTTCTTT
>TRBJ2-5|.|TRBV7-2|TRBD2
CASSTAGGIETQYF
TGTGCCAGCTCCACAGCGGGGGGGATAGAGACCCAGTACTTC
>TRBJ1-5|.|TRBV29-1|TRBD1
CSVGQSNHQPQHF
TGCAGCGTGGGACAGAGTAATCATCAGCCCCAGCATTTT
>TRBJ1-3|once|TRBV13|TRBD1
CASRIQGAGNTIYF
TGTGCCAGCAGAATACAGGGGGCTGGAAACACCATATATTTT
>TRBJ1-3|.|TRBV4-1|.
CASSQVGRGNTIYF
TGCGCCAGCAGCCAAGTAGGGAGGGGAAACACCATATATTTT
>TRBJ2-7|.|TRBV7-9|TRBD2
CASSLRSSGVLYEQYF
TGTGCCAGCAGCTTACGGTCTAGCGGAGTACTATACGAGCAGTACTTC
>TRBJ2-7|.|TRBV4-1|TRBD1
CASSHVGTGGYEQYF
TGCGCCAGCAGCCACGTGGGGACAGGGGGCTACGAGCAGTACTTC
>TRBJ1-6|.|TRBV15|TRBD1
CATGLKGQLPSPLHF
TGTGCCACCGGTCTTAAGGGACAGCTCCCGTCACCCCTCCACTTT
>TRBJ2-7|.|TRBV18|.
CASSRQSSYEQYF
TGTGCCAGCTCACGACAGAGCTCCTACGAGCAGTACTTC
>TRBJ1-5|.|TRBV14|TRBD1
CASSGFRQGTRGGNQPQHF
TGTGCCAGCAGCGGTTTTCGACAGGGGACCCGCGGGGGCAATCAGCCCCAGCATTTT
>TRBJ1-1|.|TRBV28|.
CASSTSRQAFF
TGTGCCAGCAGTACCTCCCGCCAGGCTTTCTTT
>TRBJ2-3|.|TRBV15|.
CATSRALTDTQYF
TGTGCCACCAGCAGAGCCCTCACAGATACGCAGTATTTT
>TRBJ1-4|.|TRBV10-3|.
CAISDSATNEKLFF
TGTGCCATCAGCGACAGCGCAACTAATGAAAAACTGTTTTTT
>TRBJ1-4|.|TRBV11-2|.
CASSPLSRDEKLFF
TGTGCCAGCAGCCCCCTCTCACGGGATGAAAAACTGTTTTTT